This T cell receptor beta chain was found in a study of blood T cell repertoires in COVID-19. At the level of the study: Researchers got acute and convalescent COVID-19 samples from the United States, Italy and Spain. PBMCs, B-cell-depleted T cells, or T cells were the source of the cDNA or gDNA that made up the material.

The germline CDR1 and CDR2 sequences are SNHLY and FYNNEI. V lost 2 bases and J lost 3; bases outside the gene matches: 3. This CDR3 has 15 amino acids. Participant reports of clinical history set cohort assignment. How the authors handled the data: Amplification from reference gene primers served as the basis for estimated nucleated cell counts. Libraries were prepared by immunoSEQ multiplex PCR; TCRdb keeps only in-frame clonotypes and omits some of them. V and J calls and clone size are as listed in that table; D and trimming were resolved from the DNA. The sample records 160,000 or so clones, roughly 84% being singletons.

This TCR derives from a human donor with acute COVID-19. The donor label of this sample is uncertain. The sequenced material came from PBMCs or T cells enriched from blood (not recorded which). The gene calls are TRBV2 and TRBJ1-4, with 7 bases aligning to TRBD1. CDR3 in amino acids: CASSEQGGSNEKLFF. CDR3 coding DNA: TGTGCCAGCAGTGAACAGGGGGGCTCTAATGAAAAACTGTTTTTT.